This TCR beta chain was identified during a study of T cell changes during pregnancy in multiple sclerosis. The V end was cut by 6 bases, the J end by 4 bases, with 10 bases between. The CDR3 is made up of 13 amino acids. The germline gives CDR1 MDHEN, CDR2 SYDVKM. Profiled with immunoSEQ multiplex PCR; TCRdb holds only in-frame clones, not every one. Among more than 65,000 clones listed, around nine tenths were seen once. The specimen comprised CD4+ T cells from peripheral blood mononuclear cells, sampled before pregnancy. V gene TRBV28 combines with J gene TRBJ2-1; D uncertain. This sequence was found in a female donor with multiple sclerosis, enrolled in a pregnancy study. The CDR3 nucleotides are TGTGCCAGCAGACTTAAAACGTACAATGAGCAGTTCTTC. Protein: CASRLKTYNEQFF.